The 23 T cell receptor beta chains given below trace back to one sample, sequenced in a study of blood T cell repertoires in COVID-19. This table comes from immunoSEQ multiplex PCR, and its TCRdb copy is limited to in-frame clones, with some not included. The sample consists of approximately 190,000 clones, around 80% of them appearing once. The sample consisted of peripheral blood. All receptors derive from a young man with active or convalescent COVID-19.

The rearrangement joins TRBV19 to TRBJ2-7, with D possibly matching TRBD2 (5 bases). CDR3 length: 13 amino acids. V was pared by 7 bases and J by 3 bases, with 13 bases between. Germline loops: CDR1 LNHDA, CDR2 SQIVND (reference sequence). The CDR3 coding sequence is TGTGCCAGTAATTTAAGGGCGGGCTACGAGCAGTACTTC. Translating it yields CASNLRAGYEQYF.

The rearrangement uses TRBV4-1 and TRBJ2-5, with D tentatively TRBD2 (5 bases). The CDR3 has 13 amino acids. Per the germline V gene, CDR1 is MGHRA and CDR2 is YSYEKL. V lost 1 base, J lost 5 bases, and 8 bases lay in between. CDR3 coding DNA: TGCGCCAGCAGCCAAGCTAGCTCGGAGACCCAGTACTTC. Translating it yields CASSQASSETQYF.

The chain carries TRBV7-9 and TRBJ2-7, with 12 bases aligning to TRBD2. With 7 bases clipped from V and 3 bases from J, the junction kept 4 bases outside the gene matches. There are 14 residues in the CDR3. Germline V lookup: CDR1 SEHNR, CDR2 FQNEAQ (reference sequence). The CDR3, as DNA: TGTGCCAGCACCGAGACTAGCGGGAGCTACGAGCAGTACTTC. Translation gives CASTETSGSYEQYF.

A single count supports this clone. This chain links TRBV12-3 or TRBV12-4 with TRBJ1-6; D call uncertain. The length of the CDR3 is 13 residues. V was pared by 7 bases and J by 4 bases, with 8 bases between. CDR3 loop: CASTRDYNSPLHF. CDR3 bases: TGTGCCAGCACTCGGGATTATAATTCACCCCTCCACTTT.

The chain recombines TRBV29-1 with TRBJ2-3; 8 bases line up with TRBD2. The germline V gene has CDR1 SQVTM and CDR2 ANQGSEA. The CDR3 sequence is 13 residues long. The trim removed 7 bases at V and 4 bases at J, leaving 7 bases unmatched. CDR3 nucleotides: TGCAGCGGTAGAGCGGGAGAAGCAGATACGCAGTATTTT. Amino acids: CSGRAGEADTQYF.

The CDR3 coding sequence is TGTGCCAGCAGTCGTAATACAGGGATATCCTACAATGAGCAGTTCTTC. Amino acid sequence: CASSRNTGISYNEQFF. The chain recombines TRBV6-2 or TRBV6-3 with TRBJ2-1; TRBD1 is a possible D gene (6 bases). V was shortened by 5 bases and J by 1 base, with 15 bases between the two germline ends. Germline V lookup: CDR1 MNHEY, CDR2 SVGEGT. The CDR3 is made up of 16 amino acids.

CDR3 in DNA: TGTGCCAGCAGCGCCTACTCGACAGGGGGTACAGATACGCAGTATTTT. Translation gives CASSAYSTGGTDTQYF. The chain couples TRBV19 to TRBJ2-3; 9 positions agree with TRBD1. J lost 3 bases, V lost 9 bases, and 13 bases had no gene match. CDR3 length: 16 residues. Looked up from germline, CDR1 is LNHDA and CDR2 is SQIVND (reference sequence).

Here the CDR3 reads CAWTVSQAAEAFF. The CDR3 DNA sequence: TGTGCCTGGACGGTCTCTCAGGCTGCTGAAGCTTTCTTT. The chain carries TRBV30 and TRBJ1-1; no definite D call. Trimming took 4 bases from V and 6 from J, leaving 15 bases between them. The CDR3 runs to 13 residues. From germline, CDR1 is GTSNPN and CDR2 SVGIG (reference sequence).

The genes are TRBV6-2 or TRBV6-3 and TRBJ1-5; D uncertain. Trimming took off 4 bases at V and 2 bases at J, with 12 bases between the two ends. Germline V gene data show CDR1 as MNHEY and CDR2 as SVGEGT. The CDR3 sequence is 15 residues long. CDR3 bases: TGTGCCAGCAGTTTGTCGACCGCGGGCAATCAGCCCCAGCATTTT. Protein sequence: CASSLSTAGNQPQHF.

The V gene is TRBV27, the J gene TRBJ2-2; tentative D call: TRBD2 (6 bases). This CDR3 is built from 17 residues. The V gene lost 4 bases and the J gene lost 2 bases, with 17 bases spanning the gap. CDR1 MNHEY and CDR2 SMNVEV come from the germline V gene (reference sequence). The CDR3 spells CASSSPGGRGNTGELFF. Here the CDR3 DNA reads TGTGCCAGCAGTTCCCCTGGAGGGAGAGGTAACACCGGGGAGCTGTTTTTT.

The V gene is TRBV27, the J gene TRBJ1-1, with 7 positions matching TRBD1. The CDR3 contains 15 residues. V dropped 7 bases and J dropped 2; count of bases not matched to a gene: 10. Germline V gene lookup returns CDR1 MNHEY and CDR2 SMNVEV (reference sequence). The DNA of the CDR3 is TGTGCCAGCAAGGCCGACAGGGTTGTTAACACTGAAGCTTTCTTT. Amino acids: CASKADRVVNTEAFF.

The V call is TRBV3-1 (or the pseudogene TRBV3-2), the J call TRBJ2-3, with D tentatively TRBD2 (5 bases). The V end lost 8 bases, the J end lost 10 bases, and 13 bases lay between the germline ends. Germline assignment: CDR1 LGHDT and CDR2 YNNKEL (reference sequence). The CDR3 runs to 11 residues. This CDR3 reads CASRRDGAQYF. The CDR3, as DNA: TGTGCCAGCCGAAGAGACGGGGCGCAGTATTTT.

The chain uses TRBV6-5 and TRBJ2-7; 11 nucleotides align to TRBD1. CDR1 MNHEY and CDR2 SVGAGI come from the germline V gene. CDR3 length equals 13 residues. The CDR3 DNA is TGTGCTACGGGACAGGGGGGAGCCTACGAGCAGTACTTC. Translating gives CATGQGGAYEQYF.

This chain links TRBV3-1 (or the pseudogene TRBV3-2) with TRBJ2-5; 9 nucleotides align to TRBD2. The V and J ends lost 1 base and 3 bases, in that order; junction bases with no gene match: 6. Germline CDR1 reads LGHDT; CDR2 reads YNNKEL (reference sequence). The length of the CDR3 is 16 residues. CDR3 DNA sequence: TGTGCCAGCAGCCAAGGAGGGGCGGGAGGGAAAGAGACCCAGTACTTC. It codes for CASSQGGAGGKETQYF.

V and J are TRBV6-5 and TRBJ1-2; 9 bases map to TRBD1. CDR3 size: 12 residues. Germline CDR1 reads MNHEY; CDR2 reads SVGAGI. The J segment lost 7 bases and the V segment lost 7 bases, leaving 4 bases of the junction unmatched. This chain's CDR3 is CASKGQGGGYTF. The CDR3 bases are TGTGCCAGCAAGGGACAGGGTGGTGGCTACACCTTC.

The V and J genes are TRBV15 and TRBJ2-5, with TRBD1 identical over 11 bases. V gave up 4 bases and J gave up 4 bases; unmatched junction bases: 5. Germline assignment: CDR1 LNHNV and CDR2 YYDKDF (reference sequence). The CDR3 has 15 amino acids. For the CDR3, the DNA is TGTGCCACCAGCACCCTGGACAGGGGGCGAGAGACCCAGTACTTC. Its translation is CATSTLDRGRETQYF. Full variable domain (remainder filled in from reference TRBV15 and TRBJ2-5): DAMVIQNPRYQVTQFGKPVTLSCSQTLNHNVMYWYQQKSSQAPKLLFHYYDKDFNNEADTPDNFQSRRPNTSFCFLDIRSPGLGDTAMYLCATSTLDRGRETQYFGPGTRLLVL.

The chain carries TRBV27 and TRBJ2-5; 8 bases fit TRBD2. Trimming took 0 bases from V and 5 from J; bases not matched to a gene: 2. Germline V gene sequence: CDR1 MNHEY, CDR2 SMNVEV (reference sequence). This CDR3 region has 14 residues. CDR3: CASSLSASGETQYF. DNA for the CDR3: TGTGCCAGCAGTTTATCGGCTAGCGGGGAGACCCAGTACTTC.

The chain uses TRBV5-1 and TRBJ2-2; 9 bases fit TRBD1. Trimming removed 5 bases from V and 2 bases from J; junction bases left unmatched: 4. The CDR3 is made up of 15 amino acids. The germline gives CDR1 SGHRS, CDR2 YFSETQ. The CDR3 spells CASRTGGSNTGELFF. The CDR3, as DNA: TGCGCCAGCAGAACAGGGGGCTCTAACACCGGGGAGCTGTTTTTT.

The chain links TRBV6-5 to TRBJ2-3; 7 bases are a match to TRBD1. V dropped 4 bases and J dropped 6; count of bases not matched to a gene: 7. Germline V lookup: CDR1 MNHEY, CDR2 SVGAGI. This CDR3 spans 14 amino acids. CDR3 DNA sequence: TGTGCCAGCAGTTGGTCAGGGGGTAGCGATACGCAGTATTTT. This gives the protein CASSWSGGSDTQYF.

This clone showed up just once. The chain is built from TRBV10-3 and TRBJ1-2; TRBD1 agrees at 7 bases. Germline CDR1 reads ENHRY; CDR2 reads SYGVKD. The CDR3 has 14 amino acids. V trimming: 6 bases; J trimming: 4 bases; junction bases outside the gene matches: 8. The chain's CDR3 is CAIRPGTEGYGYTF. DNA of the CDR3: TGTGCCATCAGGCCAGGGACAGAGGGCTATGGCTACACCTTC.

The chain's CDR3 is CASSSRGEASGETDTQYF. In DNA form, the CDR3 reads TGTGCCAGCAGTTCCCGGGGGGAGGCTAGCGGGGAAACAGATACGCAGTATTTT. The V and J genes are TRBV27 and TRBJ2-3; TRBD2 aligns across 9 bases. From germline, CDR1 is MNHEY and CDR2 SMNVEV (reference sequence). The CDR3 length is 18 residues. Trimming at V came to 4 bases and at J to 3 bases, leaving 14 bases not matched to a gene.

The CDR3 region has the DNA TGTGCCAGCAGTGGGGGACAGAGGAACACTGAAGCTTTCTTT. This sequence encodes CASSGGQRNTEAFF. V and J are TRBV28 and TRBJ1-1, with 7 positions matching TRBD1. The CDR3 sequence is 14 residues long. Germline V gene data show CDR1 as MDHEN and CDR2 as SYDVKM. V shed 5 bases and J 1 base; nucleotides not matched to a gene: 4.

CDR3 region: CAIGGGSGETQYF. CDR3 bases: TGTGCCATCGGCGGGGGCTCGGGGGAGACCCAGTACTTC. V and J are TRBV10-3 and TRBJ2-5; a possible D gene is TRBD2 (7 bases). The CDR3 contains 13 residues. The V gene's germline CDR1 is ENHRY and CDR2 SYGVKD. Trimming took off 8 bases at V and 5 bases at J, with 15 bases between the two ends.